Presented here are 24 T cell receptor beta chains from one specimen sequenced in a study of cytomegalovirus exposure and HLA in healthy donors. Primers for the PCR totalled 60 Vbeta and 13 Jbeta. Assay used: immunoSEQ multiplex PCR; TCRdb lists only in-frame clones, some missing. The sample has 150,000 to 200,000 clones; around four fifths are singletons. Sequencing was done on a sample of PBMCs. Receptors were obtained from a man younger than 35 in good health and CMV-seropositive.

CDR3 sequence (DNA): TGTGCCAGCAGTCTACAGCAGAGAGCTTTCTTT. Amino acid sequence: CASSLQQRAFF. J is TRBJ1-1 and V is TRBV28, with no clear D. From germline, CDR1 is MDHEN and CDR2 SYDVKM. The CDR3 runs to 11 residues. Between the trimmed V and J ends, which lost 5 bases and 10 bases, there was a span of 11 bases.

V gene TRBV28 combines with J gene TRBJ2-5; D ambiguous. The germline V gene encodes CDR1 MDHEN and CDR2 SYDVKM. The V gene lost 7 bases and the J gene lost 5 bases, with 8 bases spanning the gap. The CDR3 has 11 residues. CDR3 nucleotides: TGTGCCAGCACTCGTCGGGAGACCCAGTACTTC. Translation gives CASTRRETQYF.

This clone was seen a handful of times. This chain connects TRBV30 to TRBJ2-2; 7 bases are shared with TRBD2. The CDR3 contains 14 residues. J was trimmed by 5 bases and V by 7 bases; bases with no gene match: 10. Germline assignment: CDR1 GTSNPN and CDR2 SVGIG (reference sequence). CDR3 DNA sequence: TGTGCCTACAAGGGAGGGTTGGGGACCGGGGAGCTGTTTTTT. Encoded protein: CAYKGGLGTGELFF.

The chain links TRBV7-9 to TRBJ1-1; D call uncertain. The V end was cut by 1 base, the J end by 0 bases, with 6 bases between. This CDR3 is built from 14 residues. Germline V gene sequence: CDR1 SEHNR, CDR2 FQNEAQ (reference sequence). CDR3 protein: CASSLVTLNTEAFF. DNA of the CDR3: TGTGCCAGCAGCTTAGTAACTTTGAACACTGAAGCTTTCTTT.

This chain uses TRBV5-1 with TRBJ1-1; D perhaps matches TRBD1 (5 bases). V dropped 0 bases and J dropped 2 bases, with 11 bases sitting between them. CDR1 is SGHRS, CDR2 YFSETQ, per germline. This CDR3 is built from 15 residues. The CDR3 reads CASSLAGGGNTEAFF. CDR3 coding DNA: TGCGCCAGCAGCTTGGCGGGGGGGGGTAACACTGAAGCTTTCTTT. The whole variable domain, filled in from reference TRBV5-1 and TRBJ1-1, reads KAGVTQTPRYLIKTRGQQVTLSCSPISGHRSVSWYQQTPGQGLQFLFEYFSETQRNKGNFPGRFSGRQFSNSRSEMNVSTLELGDSALYLCASSLAGGGNTEAFFGQGTRLTVV.

V usage is TRBV10-3 and J usage is TRBJ1-1, with 9 positions matching TRBD1. CDR1 is ENHRY and CDR2 is SYGVKD in the germline V gene. The CDR3 has 15 residues. The J segment lost 2 bases and the V segment lost 7 bases, leaving 8 bases of the junction unmatched. The DNA for the CDR3 is TGTGCCATCACCCGGCGGACAGGGGCTAACACTGAAGCTTTCTTT. This translates into CAITRRTGANTEAFF.

The chain combines TRBV6-5 with TRBJ2-4, with TRBD1 matching 9 bases. The CDR3 totals 13 residues. Per germline, CDR1 MNHEY and CDR2 SVGAGI. The J segment lost 8 bases and the V segment lost 8 bases, leaving 7 bases of the junction unmatched. The CDR3 DNA reads as TGTGCCAGCTGGGACAGGGTGGCGGACATTCAGTACTTC. Residues: CASWDRVADIQYF.

The chain couples TRBV19 to TRBJ2-7; D unresolved. The CDR3 sequence is 14 residues long. Trimming stripped 5 bases from V and 2 bases from J, with 13 bases between. Germline V gene lookup returns CDR1 LNHDA and CDR2 SQIVND (reference sequence). In DNA form, the CDR3 reads TGTGCCAGTAGTCCCGTGGCGCGGCCCTACGAGCAGTACTTC. Translated, it gives CASSPVARPYEQYF.

The chain employs TRBV30 and TRBJ2-7; TRBD2 matches at 11 bases. The V segment lost 2 bases and the J segment 2 bases; nucleotides outside the gene matches: 8. The germline V gene encodes CDR1 GTSNPN and CDR2 SVGIG (reference sequence). The CDR3 covers 16 residues. DNA for the CDR3: TGTGCCTGGAGTCCGACCGGGACTAGCGGTACCTACGAGCAGTACTTC. It yields the protein CAWSPTGTSGTYEQYF.

This clone was recorded once. The chain is built from TRBV5-4 and TRBJ2-1, with a possible D match to TRBD2 (5 bases). Trimming shortened V by 4 bases and J by 10 bases, and 12 bases separated the two germline ends. CDR1 and CDR2 from the germline V gene are SGHNT and YYREEE (reference sequence). The CDR3 runs to 12 residues. CDR3 sequence: CASSTEEAEQFF. DNA for the CDR3: TGTGCCAGCAGCACCGAGGAGGCCGAGCAGTTCTTC.

This chain joins TRBV6-1 and TRBJ1-2; TRBD1 might be the D (5 bases). Germline CDR1 and CDR2: MNHNS and SASEGT. The V end lost 6 bases, the J end lost 3 bases, and 14 bases lay between the germline ends. The CDR3 runs to 14 residues. The CDR3 DNA sequence: TGTGCCAGCAGCAACCGGGGAGGGGACTATGGCTACACCTTC. Protein sequence: CASSNRGGDYGYTF.

This chain connects TRBV27 to TRBJ1-1; D is perhaps TRBD1 (5 bases). Between the trimmed V and J ends, which lost 5 bases and 7 bases, there was a span of 11 bases. Germline V gene lookup returns CDR1 MNHEY and CDR2 SMNVEV (reference sequence). The CDR3 has 12 amino acids. The CDR3 is CASSPGRGEAFF. CDR3 coding DNA: TGTGCCAGCAGTCCAGGGCGGGGTGAAGCTTTCTTT.

This chain connects TRBV10-3 to TRBJ2-1, with D unclear. The germline gives CDR1 ENHRY, CDR2 SYGVKD. Between the trimmed V and J ends, which lost 2 bases and 10 bases, there was a span of 9 bases. The CDR3 spans 12 residues. The CDR3: CAISELPQEQFF. CDR3 coding DNA: TGTGCCATCAGTGAGCTACCACAGGAGCAGTTCTTC.

This clone came up a few times. This chain uses TRBV6-5 with TRBJ1-1; D not certain. Between the trimmed V and J ends, which lost 5 bases and 3 bases, there was a span of 10 bases. The CDR3 is 13 residues long. Germline loops: CDR1 MNHEY, CDR2 SVGAGI. CDR3 amino acids: CASSRITDTEAFF. The CDR3 region has the DNA TGTGCCAGCAGTCGAATAACGGACACTGAAGCTTTCTTT.

The chain employs TRBV5-6 and TRBJ2-5; D possibly corresponds to TRBD2 (6 bases). Germline V gene lookup returns CDR1 SGHDT and CDR2 YYEEEE. V dropped 7 bases and J dropped 0 bases, with 19 bases sitting between them. There are 16 residues in the CDR3. CDR3 amino acids: CASSPKGTQYQETQYF. The CDR3, as DNA: TGTGCCAGCTCCCCAAAGGGGACTCAGTACCAAGAGACCCAGTACTTC.

This chain links TRBV5-1 with TRBJ1-1; 9 bases line up with TRBD1. The CDR3 covers 13 residues. Germline V lookup: CDR1 SGHRS, CDR2 YFSETQ. V trimming: 4 bases; J trimming: 6 bases; junction bases outside the gene matches: 4. The CDR3 here is CASSTRTGAEAFF. CDR3 nucleotides: TGCGCCAGCAGCACTAGGACAGGGGCTGAAGCTTTCTTT.

V usage is TRBV7-8 and J usage is TRBJ1-3; D is undetermined. The CDR3 has 13 amino acids. Germline CDR1 is SGHVS and CDR2 is FQNEAQ. Trimming took 4 bases from V and 0 from J, leaving 4 bases between them. As DNA, the CDR3 is TGTGCCAGCAGCTCTTACTCTGGAAACACCATATATTTT. Protein: CASSSYSGNTIYF.

The genes are TRBV7-9 and TRBJ1-4; 10 bases map to TRBD1. V trimming: 5 bases; J trimming: 6 bases; junction bases outside the gene matches: 9. This CDR3 comprises 16 residues. In germline, CDR1 is SEHNR, CDR2 FQNEAQ (reference sequence). The CDR3: CASSPPLTGGDEKLFF. The CDR3 bases are TGTGCCAGCAGCCCTCCTCTGACAGGGGGCGATGAAAAACTGTTTTTT.

The chain is built from TRBV28 and TRBJ1-2; D may be TRBD1 (5 bases). V was shortened by 7 bases and J by 5 bases, with 23 bases between the two germline ends. In germline, CDR1 is MDHEN, CDR2 SYDVKM. This CDR3 region has 16 residues. DNA for the CDR3: TGTGCCAGCACCCTAACCCAACAGGAGCCCTCTTATGGCTACACCTTC. Encoded protein: CASTLTQQEPSYGYTF.

J is TRBJ2-7 and V is TRBV7-9, with TRBD1 matching 9 bases. There are 15 residues in the CDR3. The ends lost 5 bases at V and 3 bases at J; junction bases unmatched: 8. In germline, CDR1 is SEHNR, CDR2 FQNEAQ (reference sequence). CDR3 amino acids: CASSAGTGLSYEQYF. The CDR3 DNA follows: TGTGCCAGCAGCGCGGGGACAGGGCTGAGCTACGAGCAGTACTTC.

The chain employs TRBV7-6 and TRBJ2-4; TRBD1 matches 10 bases. Germline values: CDR1 SGHVS, CDR2 FNYEAQ. V lost 5 bases and J lost 1; bases outside the gene matches: 2. The CDR3 is 15 amino acids. CDR3: CASSPDRGAKNIQYF. The CDR3 bases are TGTGCCAGCAGCCCGGACAGGGGGGCCAAAAACATTCAGTACTTC. Full variable domain (remainder filled in from reference TRBV7-6 and TRBJ2-4): GAGVSQSPRYKVTKRGQDVALRCDPISGHVSLYWYRQALGQGPEFLTYFNYEAQQDKSGLPNDRFSAERPEGSISTLTIQRTEQRDSAMYRCASSPDRGAKNIQYFGAGTRLSVL.

As for this clone: This CDR3 fails to terminate in the conserved phenylalanine or tryptophan, so it likely reflects a read error. The limits of the CDR3 on the DNA are not certain, so only TCRdb's listed CDR3 is given. This CDR3 is CASSDGTAPRI. The V gene is TRBV7-2, the J gene TRBJ1-1; TRBD1, the table's D call, was not compared with the DNA. The CDR3 contains 11 residues when both ends are counted. The germline gives CDR1 SGHTA, CDR2 FQGNSA.

V gene TRBV19 combines with J gene TRBJ1-1; D call uncertain. Germline V lookup: CDR1 LNHDA, CDR2 SQIVND (reference sequence). The length of the CDR3 is 11 residues. Trimming stripped 7 bases from V and 4 bases from J, with 7 bases between. The CDR3 protein is CASKAGTEAFF. The CDR3 DNA follows: TGTGCCAGTAAAGCGGGCACTGAAGCTTTCTTT.

This clone appeared once. The chain recombines TRBV6-5 with TRBJ2-7, with a tentative D call TRBD1 (7 bases). CDR3 length equals 15 residues. V was trimmed by 3 bases and J by 0 bases, leaving 12 bases between them. CDR1 is MNHEY and CDR2 is SVGAGI in the germline V gene. The CDR3 DNA follows: TGTGCCAGCAGTTATGCGGGACAGCTCTCCTACGAGCAGTACTTC. This codes for CASSYAGQLSYEQYF.